One and the same sample provided the 5 T cell receptor beta chains below, sequenced in a study of beta chain features in type 1 diabetes. The authors reverse transcribed all of the isolated RNA, so sequencing captured expressed TCRB transcripts. The method was immunoSEQ multiplex PCR; TCRdb's version includes in-frame clones alone and lacks a portion of them. This table has under 400,000 clones, 14% appearing once. The source material was central memory CD4+ T cells from blood. These TCRs come from a man aged 25 to 40 in good health.

Notes on this clone: A far larger clone is only one base removed, so a read error is likely. This CDR3 is also generated by other DNA sequences in the sample. This chain connects TRBV7-9 to TRBJ2-1, with D uncertain. Germline V gene sequence: CDR1 SEHNR, CDR2 FQNEAQ (reference sequence). Trimming removed 5 bases at V and 9 bases at J, with 26 bases between. The CDR3 consists of 17 residues. CDR3 in DNA: TGTGCCAGCAGCCAAGCTTCTCGTTCCCACAGTGGTATTGAGCAGTTCTTC. Translated: CASSQASRSHSGIEQFF.

This sequence joins TRBV10-2 and TRBJ1-5; the D is unclear. V gave up 7 bases and J gave up 1 base, with 11 bases separating them. Germline V gives CDR1 WSHSY, CDR2 SAAADI. CDR3 length: 14 amino acids. CDR3 bases: TGCGCCAGCATTCTCCCAGAAAGCAATCAGCCCCAGCATTTT. The encoded protein is CASILPESNQPQHF.

V and J are TRBV23-1 and TRBJ2-2, with 11 bases that match TRBD2. TRBV23-1 is known as an ORF, though its function is uncertain. CDR3 length equals 21 residues. V lost 0 bases to trimming and J lost 1 base; unmatched junction nucleotides: 13. The CDR3 loop reads CASSQSNRETSGTRNTGELFF. The CDR3 nucleotides are TGCGCCAGCAGTCAATCTAACAGGGAGACTAGCGGGACCCGGAACACCGGGGAGCTGTTTTTT.

This clone was counted a few times. J is TRBJ2-3 and V is TRBV13; D gene unclear. CDR3 length: 11 residues. Germline V gene data show CDR1 as PRHDT and CDR2 as FYEKMQ (reference sequence). The germline V and J ends were trimmed by 3 bases and 8 bases, with 6 bases remaining between them. CDR3: CASSLGGTQYF. CDR3 nucleotides: TGTGCCAGCAGCTTGGGCGGTACGCAGTATTTT. The variable domain in full, with the rest retrieved from reference TRBV13 and TRBJ2-3, is AAGVIQSPRHLIKEKRETATLKCYPIPRHDTVYWYQQGPGQDPQFLISFYEKMQSDKGSIPDRFSAQQFSDYHSELNMSSLELGDSALYFCASSLGGTQYFGPGTRLTVL.

The V gene is TRBV15, the J gene TRBJ1-5; D unclear. Per germline, CDR1 LNHNV and CDR2 YYDKDF (reference sequence). The ends were cut back, 0 bases at V and 10 bases at J, with 16 bases in the middle. CDR3 length equals 15 residues. The CDR3 region has the DNA TGTGCCACCAGCAGAGATCGGACGGGTAAACTACCCCAGCATTTT. It translates to CATSRDRTGKLPQHF.